Following are 2 T cell receptor beta chains from one sample sequenced in a study of blood T cell repertoires in COVID-19 (dated by TCRdb to 2018 to 2020). Receptor amplification or capture employed the immunoSEQ multiplex PCR assay. TCRdb mirrors the immuneACCESS table, restricted to in-frame sequences. Some clones are absent from its copies; in checked studies, under half trace to an unresolved V gene, and the reason for the others is unknown. Within this sample are about 180,000 clones, with approximately 89% of them counted one time only. The leading ten clones occupy around 2.5% of the sample. The sequencing sample was made of peripheral blood. Receptors originate from a man in his forties with active or convalescent COVID-19.

Notes on this clone: At one of its ends the junction is not consistent with the germline gene, which may arise from a read error. The chain recombines TRBV7-7 with TRBJ2-5; the D gene is possibly TRBD2 (5 bases). CDR3 length: 15 residues. Germline CDR1 and CDR2: SSHAT and FNYEAQ (reference sequence). CDR3 nucleotide sequence: TGTGCTAGCAGCTTAGCGTCGAGTACGGGGGAGACCCAGTACTTC. This encodes CASSLASSTGETQYF. The full variable domain, completed using reference TRBV7-7 and TRBJ2-5, is GAGVSQSPRYKVTKRGQDVTLRCDPISSHATLYWYQQALGQGPEFLTYFNYEAQPDKSGLPSDRFSAERPEGSISTLTIQRTEQRDSAMYRCASSLASSTGETQYFGPGTRLLVL.

The rearrangement uses TRBV11-2 and TRBJ2-1, with 7 positions matching TRBD1. The CDR3 sequence is 13 residues long. Germline V gene sequence: CDR1 SGHAT, CDR2 FQNNGV. The V segment lost 5 bases and the J segment 12 bases; nucleotides outside the gene matches: 10. This CDR3 reads CASSRGQLNGQFF. The CDR3 bases are TGTGCCAGCAGCAGGGGGCAACTTAACGGGCAGTTCTTC.